The rows below give T cell receptor beta chains drawn from one sample of a study of blood T cell repertoires in COVID-19. The protocol was immunoSEQ multiplex PCR, while the TCRdb copy is restricted to in-frame clones and leaves out a portion. The sample consists of approximately 90,000 clones, roughly 80% of them appearing once. Specimen: peripheral blood. The receptors were sampled from a human donor in a cohort sampled during active COVID-19. Each CDR3 is given with its conserved first and last residue. The order of the fields is D gene, clone size, J gene, V gene, CDR3 DNA, CDR3 protein. A D gene is named only where the DNA matches it firmly. Not every row has a clone size; where given, it reads once, few, many or a size class.

>.|.|TRBJ1-1|TRBV19
TGTGCCAGTAGTATAGTTTGGGGGGGGAACACTGAAGCTTTCTTT
CASSIVWGGNTEAFF
>.|few|TRBJ1-6|TRBV6-2/TRBV6-3
TGTGCCAGCAGTTACAAGACAGCCGAGGATTCACCCCTCCACTTT
CASSYKTAEDSPLHF
>.|.|TRBJ2-7|TRBV7-8
TGTGCCAGCAGTCCTCGCTCTAGCAGTGTCTACGAGCAGTACTTC
CASSPRSSSVYEQYF
>.|few|TRBJ2-7|TRBV27
TGTGCCAGCAGCCCCCGTGGGCGCCTCAACTACGAGCAGTACTTC
CASSPRGRLNYEQYF
>.|.|TRBJ1-2|TRBV6-5
TGTGCCAGCAGGACCCCGGGGGGGAACTATGGCTACACCTTC
CASRTPGGNYGYTF
>TRBD1|.|TRBJ2-7|TRBV6-6
TGTGCCAGCAGTTGGGGTGGGACAGGGGTTTCCGAGCAGTACTTC
CASSWGGTGVSEQYF
>.|.|TRBJ2-1|TRBV9
TGTGCCAGCAGCGTGACGGTAGCGGCCACCTCCTACAATGAGCAGTTCTTC
CASSVTVAATSYNEQFF
>.|.|TRBJ2-1|TRBV19
TGTGCCACCTCAAGGGGGGGAACCTACAATGAGCAGTTCTTC
CATSRGGTYNEQFF
>.|.|TRBJ1-1|TRBV30
TGTGCCTGGAGCACAATTTCTTGGACAGCTGAAGCTTTCTTT
CAWSTISWTAEAFF
>.|few|TRBJ2-6|TRBV5-1
TGCGCCAGCAGCCCGGGGGGCGTAGGTGGGGCCAACGTCCTGACTTTC
CASSPGGVGGANVLTF
>.|.|TRBJ2-7|TRBV11-2
TGTGCCAGCAGCTCACGAGGGGGAAATGCCTACGAGCAGTACTTC
CASSSRGGNAYEQYF
>TRBD2|.|TRBJ2-7|TRBV4-3
TGCGCCAGCAGCCAAAACGAGCGGGAGCCCTACGAGCAGTACTTC
CASSQNEREPYEQYF
>.|.|TRBJ2-3|TRBV5-4
TGTGCCAGCAGCTTAACCAGCGGGAGCACAGATACGCAGTATTTT
CASSLTSGSTDTQYF
>.|.|TRBJ2-3|TRBV7-2
TGTGCCAGCAGCTCGCACGGACTCTTCGGCACAGATACGCAGTATTTT
CASSSHGLFGTDTQYF
>TRBD1|.|TRBJ1-2|TRBV28
TGTGCCAGCAGTAGGCAGGGGGCGAGAGGCTACACCTTC
CASSRQGARGYTF
>TRBD2|.|TRBJ2-1|TRBV5-1
TGCGCCAGCAGCTCCCGACCAGCGGGAGGGCCCTATGAGCAGTTCTTC
CASSSRPAGGPYEQFF
>.|.|TRBJ2-2|TRBV3-1/TRBV3-2
TGTGCCAGCAGCCCCCGGGGGTCTAGCGACGCGAACACCGGGGAGCTGTTTTTT
CASSPRGSSDANTGELFF
>.|.|TRBJ1-1|TRBV19
TGTGCCAGTAGTATCCGACAGGTCCTCAACACTGAAGCTTTCTTT
CASSIRQVLNTEAFF
>.|once|TRBJ2-2|TRBV10-3
TGTGCCATCAGTGGCCCCGGGACATCTCTTACCGGGGAGCTGTTTTTT
CAISGPGTSLTGELFF
>TRBD1|.|TRBJ2-1|TRBV11-2
TGTGCCAGCAGCCCCGGGACAGACTACAATGAGCAGTTCTTC
CASSPGTDYNEQFF
>TRBD2|few|TRBJ2-1|TRBV2
TGTGCCAGCAGTGCCCAGACTAGCGGGTCCGAGCAGTTCTTC
CASSAQTSGSEQFF
>.|few|TRBJ1-5|TRBV2
TGTGCCAGCAGTGTCCTCCAGGGCAATCAGCCCCAGCATTTT
CASSVLQGNQPQHF
>.|.|TRBJ2-5|TRBV7-6
TGTGCCAGCAGCTTAGTAAATTCGGGCCAAGAGACCCAGTACTTC
CASSLVNSGQETQYF